The clone carrying this T cell receptor beta chain was seen a handful of times. Antigen unknown. By flow cytometry, patients selected for sequencing had shown an expansion of CD8+CD57+ cells. Patients were untreated when blood was sampled. The entry originates in a study of CD8+CD57+ T cells in acquired aplastic anemia. The wider study: Isolated CD4+ and CD8+ cells, once sorted, yielded DNA averaging around 3.3 ug. Study-level points and caveats: Researchers report that some 31 CD8+ CDR3 sequences appeared in both patients and controls.

V lost 0 bases to trimming and J lost 2 bases, with 13 bases between them. Germline V gene data show CDR1 as SGHAT and CDR2 as FQNNGV. CDR3 length: 16 amino acids. Genomic DNA provided the template from which TCR beta VDJ and CDR3 profiles were obtained. TCRdb re-called the reads with MiXCR, one entry per CDR3 protein. The sample has about 470,000 distinct CDR3 sequences; more than 25% are singletons. This TCR came from a human donor with aplastic anemia. The sample was sorted CD4+, CD8+, or CD8+CD57+ T cells (not recorded which) from PBMCs. The chain combines TRBV11-2 with TRBJ1-2; D is possibly TRBD1 (5 bases). CDR3 sequence reads: CASSLDGQGANYGYTF. The CDR3 DNA sequence: TGTGCCAGCAGCTTAGATGGGCAGGGAGCGAACTATGGCTACACCTTC.